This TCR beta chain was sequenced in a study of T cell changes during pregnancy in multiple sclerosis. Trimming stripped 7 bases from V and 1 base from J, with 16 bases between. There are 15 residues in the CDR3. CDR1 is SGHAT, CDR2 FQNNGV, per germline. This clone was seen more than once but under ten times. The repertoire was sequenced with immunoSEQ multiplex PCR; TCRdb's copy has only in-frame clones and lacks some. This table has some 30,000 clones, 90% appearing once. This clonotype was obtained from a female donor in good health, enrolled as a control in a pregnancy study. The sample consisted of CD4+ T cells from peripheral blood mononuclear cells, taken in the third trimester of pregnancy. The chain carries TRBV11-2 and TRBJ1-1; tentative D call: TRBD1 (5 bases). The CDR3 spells CASTPAVQGNTEAFF. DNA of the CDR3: TGTGCCAGCACCCCCGCGGTTCAGGGGAACACTGAAGCTTTCTTT.